Sequencing of this TCR beta chain was carried out in a study of blood T cell repertoires in COVID-19. Study-wide background: Acute and convalescent COVID-19 specimens originated in the United States, Italy and Spain.

In the original analysis: Nucleated cell number was recorded as an estimate derived from reference gene primer amplification. The data were produced by immunoSEQ multiplex PCR, yet TCRdb's version contains in-frame clones alone and is incomplete. The DNA gave D and trimming, while V, J and clone size come from that table. The sample records 70,000 to 75,000 clones, roughly four fifths being singletons. This CDR3 contains 15 residues. Trimming stripped 7 bases from V and 1 base from J, with 16 bases between. CDR1 is LNHDA, CDR2 SQIVND, per germline (reference sequence). The sequenced sample was peripheral blood. The receptor's source is a man aged 65-85 years with acute or convalescent COVID-19. The chain links TRBV19 to TRBJ1-2, with a tentative D call TRBD1 (5 bases). The CDR3 loop reads CASINLGEGNYGYTF. Here the CDR3 DNA reads TGTGCCAGTATCAACCTAGGGGAAGGTAACTATGGCTACACCTTC.